Below, 30 T cell receptor beta chains from the same sample are listed, as sequenced in a study of response to subunit inactivated influenza vaccine. TCRdb processed the RT-PCR reads anew with MiXCR; each CDR3 protein has one entry. The data hold 500,000 to 650,000 distinct CDR3 sequences, with around 8% observed a single time. The sample was PBMCs from blood, taken less than 25 months after vaccination. All receptors derive from a man between 45 and 75 years old who received an inactivated influenza vaccine.

V and J are TRBV28 and TRBJ2-7, with D unresolved. The ends were cut back, 3 bases at V and 3 bases at J, with 6 bases in the middle. CDR3 length: 12 amino acids. CDR1 is MDHEN, CDR2 SYDVKM, per germline. The CDR3 spells CASSLAYYEQYF. The CDR3 coding sequence is TGTGCCAGCAGTTTGGCCTACTACGAGCAGTACTTC.

This clonotype was recorded at least ten times. This chain joins TRBV7-2 and TRBJ1-3; D gene uncertain. CDR3 size: 14 residues. Germline V CDR1 and CDR2: SGHTA, FQGNSA. The V and J ends lost 5 bases and 0 bases respectively, with 8 bases between them. The CDR3 sequence is CASSPESSGNTIYF. As DNA, the CDR3 is TGTGCCAGCAGCCCCGAGAGCTCTGGAAACACCATATATTTT.

This clonotype was seen more than once but under ten times. The rearrangement links TRBV4-3 to TRBJ1-4; 8 nucleotides agree with TRBD1. Germline V lookup: CDR1 LGHNA, CDR2 YSLEER. This CDR3 spans 15 amino acids. The ends lost 3 bases at V and 3 bases at J; junction bases unmatched: 3. CDR3 sequence reads: CASSQNRGSNEKLFF. The DNA of the CDR3 is TGCGCCAGCAGCCAGAACAGGGGGTCTAATGAAAAACTGTTTTTT.

This chain links TRBV11-2 with TRBJ2-7; TRBD1 agrees at 7 bases. The V gene end was trimmed by 3 bases and the J gene end by 2 bases; junction bases not matched to a gene: 7. Looked up from germline, CDR1 is SGHAT and CDR2 is FQNNGV. The CDR3 covers 15 residues. The CDR3 loop reads CASSFDREPTYEQYF. As DNA, the CDR3 is TGTGCCAGCAGCTTTGACAGGGAACCAACCTACGAGCAGTACTTC.

In this sample, this clonotype turned up many times. V and J are TRBV13 and TRBJ2-1; 7 bases map to TRBD2. Germline CDR1 is PRHDT and CDR2 is FYEKMQ (reference sequence). With 5 bases clipped from V and 10 bases from J, the junction kept 11 bases outside the gene matches. The CDR3 spans 14 residues. As DNA, the CDR3 is TGTGCCAGCAGCCGCTCCTCGGGGGGTTACGAGCAGTTCTTC. Translating it yields CASSRSSGGYEQFF.

A note on this clonotype: An end of the junction differs from the germline gene, which may be a read error. The chain combines TRBV4-3 with TRBJ2-1; D may be TRBD1 (5 bases). This CDR3 contains 15 residues. CDR1 is LGHNA and CDR2 is YSLEER in the germline V gene. The CDR3 loop reads CASSQSVGPYNEQFF. The CDR3 bases are TGCGCCAGCAGCCAATCAGTGGGGCCCTACAATGAACAGTTCTTC.

This clonotype was recorded a few times. The chain joins TRBV12-3 or TRBV12-4 to TRBJ1-1; D may be TRBD1 (6 bases). V dropped 3 bases and J dropped 5 bases, with 10 bases sitting between them. There are 13 residues in the CDR3. CDR3 loop: CASSFNRDTEAFF. The CDR3 coding sequence is TGTGCCAGCAGTTTTAACAGGGATACTGAAGCTTTCTTT.

This chain links TRBV12-3 or TRBV12-4 with TRBJ2-2; 7 bases match TRBD1. The V gene end was trimmed by 6 bases and the J gene end by 4 bases; junction bases not matched to a gene: 2. This CDR3 has 13 residues. For the CDR3, the DNA is TGTGCCAGCAGGGGACAGCCCACCGGGGAGCTGTTTTTT. Translation: CASRGQPTGELFF.

This clonotype showed up many times. The rearrangement uses TRBV7-9 and TRBJ2-3; D call uncertain. There are 17 residues in the CDR3. CDR1 and CDR2 from the germline V gene are SEHNR and FQNEAQ (reference sequence). Trimming left V 3 bases short and J 2 bases short, with 18 bases between. For the CDR3, the DNA is TGTGCCAGCAGCTTCCCCCCGTCCGCGATAAACACAGATACGCAGTATTTT. The encoded protein is CASSFPPSAINTDTQYF.

At least ten counts were recorded for this clonotype. The chain couples TRBV7-7 to TRBJ2-1, with 9 nucleotides matching TRBD1. Germline CDR1 is SSHAT and CDR2 is FNYEAQ (reference sequence). Losses at the gene ends were 3 bases for V and 7 bases for J; bases not matched to a gene: 1. The CDR3 extends over 13 amino acids. CDR3 amino acids: CASSFGTGNEQFF. The CDR3 DNA follows: TGTGCCAGCAGCTTTGGGACAGGGAATGAGCAGTTCTTC.

In this sample, this clonotype turned up many times. J is TRBJ2-1 and V is TRBV20-1; 8 positions match TRBD1. The CDR3 has 13 residues. CDR1 is DFQATT and CDR2 is SNEGSKA in the germline V gene (reference sequence). J lost 6 bases, V lost 3 bases, and 4 bases had no gene match. CDR3 nucleotide sequence: TGCAGTGCTAGCGACAGGGGAATCAATGAGCAGTTCTTC. Translated, it gives CSASDRGINEQFF.

This clonotype was found a few times. The chain carries TRBV6-4 and TRBJ2-3, with a possible D match to TRBD1 (5 bases). This CDR3 region has 14 residues. Germline values: CDR1 MRHNA, CDR2 SNTAGT. V was clipped by 2 bases and J by 1 base, with 7 bases between them. The CDR3 sequence is CASSDRGGTDTQYF. The DNA for the CDR3 is TGTGCCAGCAGTGACAGGGGCGGCACAGATACGCAGTATTTT.

In its sample, this clonotype was seen many times. The chain is built from TRBV4-3 and TRBJ1-1, with D unresolved. Germline values: CDR1 LGHNA, CDR2 YSLEER. Trimming removed 3 bases from V and 7 bases from J, with 21 bases in between. The CDR3 has 16 residues. DNA of the CDR3: TGCGCCAGCAGCCAGTTCTCCCAGTCGGCCCTTCTTGAAGCTTTCTTT. This sequence encodes CASSQFSQSALLEAFF.

This clonotype was picked up many times. The chain couples TRBV6-1 to TRBJ2-4; TRBD1 is a possible D gene (5 bases). There are 15 residues in the CDR3. Germline V gene sequence: CDR1 MNHNS, CDR2 SASEGT. V lost 6 bases and J 8 bases, leaving 20 bases between the germline ends. CDR3: CASSPLRGAAYIQYF. DNA of the CDR3: TGTGCCAGCAGCCCCCTCCGTGGGGCCGCATACATTCAGTACTTC.

The chain joins TRBV6-2 or TRBV6-3 to TRBJ1-1; D is uncertain. The CDR3 length is 17 residues. Germline CDR1 and CDR2: MNHEY and SVGEGT. Trimming left V 2 bases short and J 0 bases short, with 16 bases between. CDR3 residues: CASSYGAVMVLNTEAFF. The CDR3 DNA reads as TGTGCCAGCAGTTACGGCGCAGTAATGGTGCTGAACACTGAAGCTTTCTTT.

This clonotype was detected many times. The chain couples TRBV5-5 to TRBJ2-2; 11 nucleotides match TRBD1. From germline, CDR1 is SGHKS and CDR2 YYEKEE (reference sequence). The CDR3 covers 16 residues. The V gene end was trimmed by 5 bases and the J gene end by 0 bases; junction bases not matched to a gene: 3. CDR3: CASSLGQGANTGELFF. The CDR3 bases are TGTGCCAGCAGTCTGGGACAGGGGGCGAACACCGGGGAGCTGTTTTTT. Filled out from reference TRBV5-5 and TRBJ2-2, the complete variable domain reads DAGVTQSPTHLIKTRGQQVTLRCSPISGHKSVSWYQQVLGQGPQFIFQYYEKEERGRGNFPDRFSARQFPNYSSELNVNALLLGDSALYLCASSLGQGANTGELFFGEGSRLTVL.

This clonotype was seen many times. The genes are TRBV10-3 and TRBJ2-2; TRBD1 matches 11 bases. Trimming took 5 bases from V and 9 from J; bases not matched to a gene: 5. CDR1 is ENHRY, CDR2 SYGVKD, per germline. The CDR3 has 14 residues. As DNA, the CDR3 is TGTGCCATCAGTCGTGGACAGGGGGCGAGGGAGCTGTTTTTT. This codes for CAISRGQGARELFF.

This chain links TRBV7-6 with TRBJ2-7; the match to TRBD2 covers 10 bases. There are 15 residues in the CDR3. The junction had 10 bases not matched to a gene; V was cut back by 5 bases and J by 6 bases. In germline, CDR1 is SGHVS, CDR2 FNYEAQ. CDR3 amino acids: CASSISGRPFLEQYF. As DNA, the CDR3 is TGTGCCAGCAGCATTAGCGGGAGGCCCTTTCTCGAGCAGTACTTC.

The sample holds a few counts of this clonotype. This chain joins TRBV20-1 and TRBJ1-1, with a possible D match to TRBD1 (5 bases). Trimming took off 2 bases at V and 3 bases at J, with 16 bases between the two ends. The CDR3 spans 15 residues. Germline V gene data show CDR1 as DFQATT and CDR2 as SNEGSKA (reference sequence). DNA of the CDR3: TGCAGTGCTAGAAGTTCCCAGGGCTTGGACACTGAAGCTTTCTTT. Translating gives CSARSSQGLDTEAFF.

This clonotype was detected many times. The chain joins TRBV29-1 to TRBJ2-1; D may be TRBD1 (6 bases). V was pared by 7 bases and J by 1 base, with 26 bases between. From germline, CDR1 is SQVTM and CDR2 ANQGSEA. This CDR3 comprises 18 residues. For the CDR3, the DNA is TGCAGCGCCGAATCGGGAAGGGGGTCGAAAGTTTCCTACAATGAGCAGTTCTTC. Its protein is CSAESGRGSKVSYNEQFF.

The genes are TRBV13 and TRBJ2-7, with unresolved D. Germline loops: CDR1 PRHDT, CDR2 FYEKMQ (reference sequence). The CDR3 totals 12 residues. Trimming shortened V by 5 bases and J by 2 bases, and 7 bases separated the two germline ends. CDR3 nucleotide sequence: TGTGCCAGCAGCCCTATTACCTACGAGCAGTACTTC. Translated, it gives CASSPITYEQYF.

This clonotype was recorded many times. This chain joins TRBV20-1 and TRBJ2-3; 8 nucleotides agree with TRBD2. V dropped 4 bases and J dropped 8; count of bases not matched to a gene: 5. This CDR3 region has 12 residues. CDR1 and CDR2 from the germline V gene are DFQATT and SNEGSKA (reference sequence). CDR3 residues: CSATGTSSTQYF. In DNA form, the CDR3 reads TGCAGTGCTACCGGGACTAGTTCTACGCAGTATTTT.

The chain has TRBV5-1 and TRBJ2-2; perhaps TRBD2 as D (6 bases). CDR3 size: 17 residues. Trimming cost V 3 bases and J 5 bases, with 20 bases left between them. Germline V gives CDR1 SGHRS, CDR2 YFSETQ. CDR3 sequence: CASSSPLGVGRTGELFF. CDR3 nucleotide sequence: TGCGCCAGCAGCTCCCCCCTCGGGGTCGGGAGAACCGGGGAGCTGTTTTTT.

This chain links TRBV9 with TRBJ2-7, with D possibly TRBD2 on 5 matching bases. The germline V and J ends were trimmed by 3 bases and 9 bases, with 13 bases remaining between them. This CDR3 contains 12 residues. Germline CDR1 reads SGDLS; CDR2 reads YYNGEE. The CDR3 loop is CASSGPGRVQYF. CDR3 bases: TGTGCCAGCAGCGGTCCCGGGCGGGTGCAGTACTTC. The complete variable domain, with remaining parts taken from reference TRBV9 and TRBJ2-7, reads DSGVTQTPKHLITATGQRVTLRCSPRSGDLSVYWYQQSLDQGLQFLIQYYNGEERAKGNILERFSAQQFPDLHSELNLSSLELGDSALYFCASSGPGRVQYFGPGTRLTVT.

The gene calls are TRBV6-1 and TRBJ2-1; D unclear. Deletions cut 7 bases from V and 3 bases from J, with 10 bases between. The CDR3 runs 13 residues. Germline V lookup: CDR1 MNHNS, CDR2 SASEGT. The CDR3 coding sequence is TGTGCCAGCAACGGACGGAGCTACAATGAGCAGTTCTTC. Translating it yields CASNGRSYNEQFF.

Ten or more counts support this clonotype. This chain joins TRBV5-1 and TRBJ2-7; the D is unclear. Trimming pared 4 bases from V and 1 base from J, leaving 9 bases between. CDR1 SGHRS and CDR2 YFSETQ come from the germline V gene. The CDR3 loop spans 13 amino acids. The CDR3 DNA reads TGCGCCAGCAGCGACCCGCCTTCCTACGAGCAGTACTTC. This codes for CASSDPPSYEQYF.

This clonotype was observed a handful of times. The J gene is TRBJ1-1, the V gene TRBV6-2 or TRBV6-3; D is ambiguous. From germline, CDR1 is MNHEY and CDR2 SVGEGT. With 8 bases removed from V and 3 bases from J, the gap between germline ends came to 7 bases. The CDR3 has 11 amino acids. The CDR3 reads CASRWYTEAFF. CDR3 in DNA: TGTGCCAGCCGGTGGTACACTGAAGCTTTCTTT.

This clonotype has a handful of counts. V is TRBV7-2 and J is TRBJ1-1; TRBD1 matches 7 bases. This CDR3 is built from 14 residues. Germline CDR1 reads SGHTA; CDR2 reads FQGNSA. The V gene end was trimmed by 5 bases and the J gene end by 4 bases; junction bases not matched to a gene: 7. CDR3 coding DNA: TGTGCCAGCAGCGTGACAGGGTGGGCCACTGAAGCTTTCTTT. This sequence encodes CASSVTGWATEAFF. The complete variable domain, with remaining parts taken from reference TRBV7-2 and TRBJ1-1, reads GAGVSQSPSNKVTEKGKDVELRCDPISGHTALYWYRQSLGQGLEFLIYFQGNSAPDKSGLPSDRFSAERTGGSVSTLTIQRTQQEDSAVYLCASSVTGWATEAFFGQGTRLTVV.

The chain combines TRBV6-2 or TRBV6-3 with TRBJ2-5, with D perhaps TRBD2 (6 bases). Per germline, CDR1 MNHEY and CDR2 SVGEGT. V lost 2 bases, J lost 1 base, and 14 bases lay in between. The CDR3 consists of 16 residues. The DNA of the CDR3 is TGTGCCAGCAGTTACGGGCGGGGACCCCGCCAAGAGACCCAGTACTTC. Amino acid sequence: CASSYGRGPRQETQYF.

This clonotype was recorded at least ten times. V is TRBV18 and J is TRBJ2-5; D call uncertain. The V and J ends lost 3 bases and 1 base respectively, with 3 bases between them. The CDR3 loop spans 12 amino acids. Per germline, CDR1 KGHSH and CDR2 LQKENI. The CDR3 DNA reads TGTGCCAGCTCACCGATCCAAGAGACCCAGTACTTC. It encodes CASSPIQETQYF.